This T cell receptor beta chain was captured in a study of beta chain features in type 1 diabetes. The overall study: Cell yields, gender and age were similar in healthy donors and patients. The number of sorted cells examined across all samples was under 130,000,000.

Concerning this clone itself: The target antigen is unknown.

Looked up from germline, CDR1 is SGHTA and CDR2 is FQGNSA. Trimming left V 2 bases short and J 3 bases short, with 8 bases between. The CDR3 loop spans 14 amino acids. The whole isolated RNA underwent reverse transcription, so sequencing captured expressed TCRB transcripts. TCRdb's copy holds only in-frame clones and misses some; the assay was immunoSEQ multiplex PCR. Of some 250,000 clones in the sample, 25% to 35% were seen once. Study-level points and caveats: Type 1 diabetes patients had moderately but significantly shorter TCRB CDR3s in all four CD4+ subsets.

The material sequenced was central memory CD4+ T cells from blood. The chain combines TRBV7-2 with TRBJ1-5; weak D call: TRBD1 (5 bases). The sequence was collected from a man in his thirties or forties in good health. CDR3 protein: CASSLKGVNQPQHF. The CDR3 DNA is TGTGCCAGCAGCTTAAAAGGGGTCAATCAGCCCCAGCATTTT.